This passage covers 13 T cell receptor beta chains from one sample sequenced in a study of shared clonotypes between healthy human individuals. The repertoire was sequenced with immunoSEQ multiplex PCR; TCRdb's copy has only in-frame clones and lacks some. The sample yields hundreds of thousands of clones, about 78% seen once. Sequenced input: memory CD4+ T cells sorted from blood. Subset specified: CD45RA-negative fraction. The source of these receptors is a woman aged 30 to 39 in good health.

The chain has TRBV7-8 and TRBJ2-7; D is unresolved. The germline V gene encodes CDR1 SGHVS and CDR2 FQNEAQ. The CDR3 is 15 residues long. V lost 1 base, J lost 2 bases, and 12 bases lay in between. CDR3 protein: CASSLVAHGTYEQYF. The CDR3, as DNA: TGTGCCAGCAGCTTAGTCGCTCACGGAACCTACGAGCAGTACTTC.

The chain uses TRBV5-1 and TRBJ1-1; D possibly corresponds to TRBD1 (6 bases). V was cut by 5 bases and J by 3 bases, with 14 bases left in between. The germline V gene has CDR1 SGHRS and CDR2 YFSETQ. This CDR3 has 14 residues. The CDR3 protein is CASRTSYRDTEAFF. CDR3 sequence (DNA): TGCGCCAGCAGAACCTCCTACAGGGACACTGAAGCTTTCTTT. The full variable domain, with the rest looked up from reference TRBV5-1 and TRBJ1-1, is KAGVTQTPRYLIKTRGQQVTLSCSPISGHRSVSWYQQTPGQGLQFLFEYFSETQRNKGNFPGRFSGRQFSNSRSEMNVSTLELGDSALYLCASRTSYRDTEAFFGQGTRLTVV.

This sequence joins TRBV7-2 and TRBJ2-7; 7 bases line up with TRBD1. Germline CDR1 is SGHTA and CDR2 is FQGNSA. J was trimmed by 2 bases and V by 5 bases; bases with no gene match: 12. The CDR3 has 16 amino acids. In DNA, the CDR3 is TGTGCCAGCAGCCCCCGGACAGGCCGCTCCACCTACGAGCAGTACTTC. Its protein product is CASSPRTGRSTYEQYF.

This chain uses TRBV25-1 with TRBJ1-1; no clear D. The V gene's germline CDR1 is MGHDK and CDR2 SYGVNS. Trimming took off 8 bases at V and 1 base at J, with 14 bases between the two ends. There are 14 residues in the CDR3. CDR3 region: CASAPPTGNTEAFF. The CDR3 DNA is TGTGCCAGCGCCCCCCCGACGGGGAACACTGAAGCTTTCTTT.

This chain links TRBV6-1 with TRBJ1-4, with a weak D call TRBD1 (5 bases). This CDR3 is built from 14 residues. Trimming removed 8 bases at V and 8 bases at J, with 18 bases between. The germline V gene encodes CDR1 MNHNS and CDR2 SASEGT. The CDR3 region is CASSEGSNREKLFF. CDR3 nucleotides: TGTGCCAGCTCCGAGGGGTCTAATAGAGAAAAACTGTTTTTT.

This chain links TRBV2 with TRBJ2-1; 11 nucleotides agree with TRBD2. In germline, CDR1 is SNHLY, CDR2 FYNNEI. The ends lost 6 bases at V and 2 bases at J; junction bases unmatched: 6. This CDR3 has 16 amino acids. CDR3 nucleotide sequence: TGTGCCAGCAGCGGACTAGCGGGTTTCCCCTACAATGAGCAGTTCTTC. It yields the protein CASSGLAGFPYNEQFF.

The chain has TRBV5-4 and TRBJ2-7; D perhaps matches TRBD2 (7 bases). Germline values: CDR1 SGHNT, CDR2 YYREEE (reference sequence). The germline V and J ends were trimmed by 4 bases and 7 bases, with 27 bases remaining between them. The CDR3 is 17 residues long. CDR3 in amino acids: CASSQGAGGTSVQEQYF. The CDR3 nucleotides are TGTGCCAGCAGCCAAGGGGCCGGGGGCACTAGCGTTCAGGAGCAGTACTTC.

The sample holds a few counts of this clone. The chain carries TRBV28 and TRBJ2-3; 7 bases agree with TRBD1. CDR1 is MDHEN, CDR2 SYDVKM, per germline. The CDR3 runs to 14 residues. V trimming: 6 bases; J trimming: 3 bases; junction bases outside the gene matches: 6. CDR3 DNA sequence: TGTGCCAGCAGAGTAGGGGGCGCAACAGATACGCAGTATTTT. Translated: CASRVGGATDTQYF.

The J gene is TRBJ2-2, the V gene TRBV7-9; 7 bases map to TRBD2. The CDR3 contains 16 residues. The V segment lost 5 bases and the J segment 7 bases; nucleotides outside the gene matches: 13. Germline V gene sequence: CDR1 SEHNR, CDR2 FQNEAQ (reference sequence). CDR3 coding DNA: TGTGCCAGCAGCCCCTTCCCCGGAACTAGCGACGGGGAGCTGTTTTTT. It is translated as CASSPFPGTSDGELFF.

There are a few counts of this clone. The CDR3 protein is CASSTSGTSRGELFF. CDR3 in DNA: TGTGCCAGCAGCACCTCCGGGACATCCAGGGGGGAGCTGTTTTTT. This rearrangement joins TRBV7-9 to TRBJ2-2; the D gene is possibly TRBD1 (6 bases). Trimming took off 5 bases at V and 8 bases at J, with 18 bases between the two ends. Per germline, CDR1 SEHNR and CDR2 FQNEAQ (reference sequence). The CDR3 loop spans 15 amino acids.

This clone was recorded a few times. The chain links TRBV7-3 to TRBJ2-3; TRBD2 matches 9 bases. J gave up 6 bases and V 2 bases, and 3 bases lay outside the gene matches. The CDR3 has 14 amino acids. Germline CDR1 is SGHTA and CDR2 is FQGTGA. The CDR3 here is CASSLAGGKDTQYF. The DNA for the CDR3 is TGTGCCAGCAGCTTAGCGGGAGGGAAGGATACGCAGTATTTT.

The rearrangement links TRBV19 to TRBJ2-1; D is ambiguous. Trimming took off 5 bases at V and 0 bases at J, with 17 bases between the two ends. The germline V gene has CDR1 LNHDA and CDR2 SQIVND (reference sequence). This CDR3 region has 17 residues. As DNA, the CDR3 is TGTGCCAGTAGTCCGCTCTTAAGGGCAAGCTCCTACAATGAGCAGTTCTTC. This codes for CASSPLLRASSYNEQFF.

This clone was seen a single time. The chain has TRBV6-5 and TRBJ1-5; 7 bases line up with TRBD1. The trim removed 5 bases at V and 7 bases at J, leaving 8 bases unmatched. Germline loops: CDR1 MNHEY, CDR2 SVGAGI. This CDR3 region has 14 residues. The CDR3 sequence: CASSGRQGRQPQHF. The CDR3 bases are TGTGCCAGCAGTGGGCGACAGGGAAGGCAGCCCCAGCATTTT.